These 18 T cell receptor beta chains were sequenced from one sample in a study of blood T cell repertoires in COVID-19. Sequencing used immunoSEQ multiplex PCR; TCRdb keeps in-frame clones, though not all of them. The repertoire holds about 230,000 clones, with over 80% as singletons. Sequencing input: peripheral blood. The receptor set was obtained from a woman in her seventies with active or convalescent COVID-19.

The rearrangement joins TRBV5-1 to TRBJ1-6; the D gene is possibly TRBD1 (6 bases). Germline lookup yields CDR1 SGHRS and CDR2 YFSETQ. CDR3 length: 15 residues. Trimming pared 0 bases from V and 9 bases from J, leaving 13 bases between. Here the CDR3 reads CASSLDRETASPLHF. The CDR3 nucleotides read TGCGCCAGCAGCTTGGACAGGGAGACGGCTTCACCCCTCCACTTT.

CDR3 amino acids: CASAPRRGSNQPQHF. Written as DNA, the CDR3 is TGTGCCTCCGCCCCTAGAAGGGGCAGCAATCAGCCCCAGCATTTT. This sequence joins TRBV19 and TRBJ1-5, with D possibly being TRBD1 (5 bases). The V end lost 11 bases, the J end lost 1 base, and 18 bases lay between the germline ends. The CDR3 sequence is 15 residues long. Germline CDR1 reads LNHDA; CDR2 reads SQIVND (reference sequence).

The rearrangement uses TRBV5-1 and TRBJ1-1; D gene ambiguous. Deletions cut 0 bases from V and 1 base from J, with 10 bases between. The CDR3 is made up of 15 amino acids. Looked up from germline, CDR1 is SGHRS and CDR2 is YFSETQ. The CDR3 reads CASSLDPAGNTEAFF. In DNA form, the CDR3 reads TGCGCCAGCAGCTTGGATCCTGCCGGGAACACTGAAGCTTTCTTT.

The chain recombines TRBV7-2 with TRBJ2-7, with unresolved D. The germline V gene encodes CDR1 SGHTA and CDR2 FQGNSA. This CDR3 is built from 11 residues. V was clipped by 2 bases and J by 7 bases, with 6 bases between them. In DNA, the CDR3 is TGTGCCAGCAGCTTAACCCGGGAGCAGTACTTC. Protein product: CASSLTREQYF.

The chain has TRBV27 and TRBJ2-3, with 7 nucleotides matching TRBD2. This CDR3 comprises 13 residues. V was pared by 7 bases and J by 5 bases, with 6 bases of the junction left unmatched. Germline V gives CDR1 MNHEY, CDR2 SMNVEV (reference sequence). The CDR3 bases are TGTGCCAGCAAAGCGGGGACTCAAGATACGCAGTATTTT. Its translation: CASKAGTQDTQYF.

The chain employs TRBV29-1 and TRBJ2-7; 12 nucleotides line up with TRBD1. V lost 4 bases to trimming and J lost 2 bases; unmatched junction nucleotides: 3. The CDR3 is 14 residues long. Germline V gene data show CDR1 as SQVTM and CDR2 as ANQGSEA. CDR3 DNA sequence: TGCAGCGTTGTGGGGACAGGGGGCCCCTACGAGCAGTACTTC. This sequence encodes CSVVGTGGPYEQYF.

The chain combines TRBV27 with TRBJ2-7; 7 positions agree with TRBD1. The CDR3 runs 13 residues. The V and J ends lost 6 bases and 2 bases, in that order; junction bases with no gene match: 4. CDR1 MNHEY and CDR2 SMNVEV come from the germline V gene (reference sequence). The CDR3 region has the DNA TGTGCCAGCAGGACAGGGAATACCTACGAGCAGTACTTC. Translation: CASRTGNTYEQYF.

The V gene is TRBV28, the J gene TRBJ2-7, with a possible D match to TRBD2 (5 bases). V lost 6 bases to trimming and J lost 2 bases, with 8 bases between them. The CDR3 spans 12 residues. CDR1 and CDR2 from the germline V gene are MDHEN and SYDVKM. The CDR3 loop reads CASRDLPYEQYF. The CDR3 DNA reads as TGTGCCAGCAGGGACTTGCCCTACGAGCAGTACTTC.

The chain carries TRBV2 and TRBJ1-1, with a possible D match to TRBD1 (5 bases). The CDR3 runs 13 residues. Germline V lookup: CDR1 SNHLY, CDR2 FYNNEI. The V end was cut by 8 bases, the J end by 4 bases, with 14 bases between. In DNA form, the CDR3 reads TGTGCCAGCTCCACAGGCTACCTCACTGAAGCTTTCTTT. This gives the protein CASSTGYLTEAFF.

The V call is TRBV5-1, the J call TRBJ2-6; weak D call: TRBD2 (6 bases). Germline V gives CDR1 SGHRS, CDR2 YFSETQ. V lost 6 bases to trimming and J lost 0 bases, with 25 bases between them. CDR3 size: 20 residues. CDR3 DNA sequence: TGCGCCAGCACCCAACGGGGGAGCGGGTTTCGTGGCTCTGGGGCCAACGTCCTGACTTTC. It encodes CASTQRGSGFRGSGANVLTF.

This clone has just a few counts. The chain joins TRBV9 to TRBJ2-3; TRBD2 matches 8 bases. The ends lost 4 bases at V and 4 bases at J; junction bases unmatched: 5. CDR3 length: 14 amino acids. Germline-derived CDR1 and CDR2 are SGDLS and YYNGEE. CDR3 nucleotides: TGTGCCAGCAGCCCGGGGGGGGGTTCAGATACGCAGTATTTT. Residues: CASSPGGGSDTQYF.

This clone was observed many times. The chain joins TRBV11-2 to TRBJ1-4, with D possibly matching TRBD1 (5 bases). Germline lookup yields CDR1 SGHAT and CDR2 FQNNGV. CDR3 length: 16 residues. The V end was cut by 5 bases, the J end by 3 bases, with 16 bases between. The CDR3 here is CASSAIGGLANEKLFF. The CDR3 bases are TGTGCCAGCAGCGCAATTGGGGGGTTGGCTAATGAAAAACTGTTTTTT.

This clone has only one observation. The rearrangement joins TRBV4-3 to TRBJ1-1; D gene ambiguous. V lost 0 bases and J 4 bases, leaving 9 bases between the germline ends. The germline gives CDR1 LGHNA, CDR2 YSLEER. CDR3 size: 14 residues. DNA of the CDR3: TGCGCCAGCAGCCAAGAAGAGGGCACCACTGAAGCTTTCTTT. This sequence encodes CASSQEEGTTEAFF.

V and J are TRBV9 and TRBJ1-5, with unresolved D. The germline V gene encodes CDR1 SGDLS and CDR2 YYNGEE. V gave up 2 bases and J gave up 3 bases, with 9 bases separating them. This CDR3 is 14 amino acids long. CDR3: CASSVGRDNQPQHF. The CDR3 bases are TGTGCCAGCAGCGTGGGGAGGGACAATCAGCCCCAGCATTTT.

The V gene is TRBV5-1, the J gene TRBJ2-2, with 7 nucleotides matching TRBD1. The CDR3 loop spans 15 amino acids. The germline CDR1 and CDR2 sequences are SGHRS and YFSETQ. V gave up 2 bases and J gave up 4 bases; unmatched junction bases: 5. The CDR3 spells CASSLTGVGTGELFF. The CDR3 nucleotides read TGCGCCAGCAGCTTAACAGGGGTGGGCACCGGGGAGCTGTTTTTT. Complete variable domain (other parts from reference TRBV5-1 and TRBJ2-2): KAGVTQTPRYLIKTRGQQVTLSCSPISGHRSVSWYQQTPGQGLQFLFEYFSETQRNKGNFPGRFSGRQFSNSRSEMNVSTLELGDSALYLCASSLTGVGTGELFFGEGSRLTVL.

This clone was found a few times. The chain joins TRBV5-4 to TRBJ1-6, with D perhaps matching TRBD1 (5 bases). Germline CDR1 reads SGHNT; CDR2 reads YYREEE (reference sequence). CDR3 size: 14 residues. The V and J ends lost 1 base and 7 bases respectively, with 9 bases between them. The CDR3 nucleotides are TGTGCCAGCAGCTTGAACAGGAACAATTCACCCCTCCACTTT. It is translated as CASSLNRNNSPLHF. Complete variable domain (other parts from reference TRBV5-4 and TRBJ1-6): ETGVTQSPTHLIKTRGQQVTLRCSSQSGHNTVSWYQQALGQGPQFIFQYYREEENGRGNFPPRFSGLQFPNYSSELNVNALELDDSALYLCASSLNRNNSPLHFGNGTRLTVT.

V is TRBV7-2 and J is TRBJ1-5; 9 nucleotides agree with TRBD1. Per germline, CDR1 SGHTA and CDR2 FQGNSA. CDR3 length equals 19 residues. The ends lost 4 bases at V and 1 base at J; junction bases unmatched: 14. DNA for the CDR3: TGTGCCAGCAGCTCACCCCCCGGGACAGGGTCGGTGAGCAATCAGCCCCAGCATTTT. It codes for CASSSPPGTGSVSNQPQHF.

The V call is TRBV27, the J call TRBJ2-1; 10 nucleotides line up with TRBD2. The CDR3 extends over 13 amino acids. CDR1 is MNHEY and CDR2 is SMNVEV in the germline V gene (reference sequence). With 8 bases clipped from V and 10 bases from J, the junction kept 8 bases outside the gene matches. CDR3 amino acids: CASRLAGSTEQFF. The CDR3 DNA is TGTGCCAGCCGACTAGCGGGCAGTACAGAGCAGTTCTTC.